This TCR beta chain came from a study of beta chain features in type 1 diabetes. Study-level information: Across the samples, roughly 98,000,000 sorted cells were examined in total. Whole-study findings and limits: Type 1 diabetes patients showed a moderate but significant shortening of TCRB CDR3s in all four CD4+ subsets. Researchers cautioned that cDNA sequencing could over-represent cells with high TCR expression.

What was sequenced were expressed TCRB transcripts, since all of the isolated RNA had been reverse transcribed. Clones were read by immunoSEQ multiplex PCR, and TCRdb kept only the in-frame ones, dropping some. The sample includes 200,000 to 300,000 clones, roughly 20% of them seen just once. Concerning this clone: Its antigen is unknown.

The CDR3 has 13 amino acids. Germline trimming cut 6 bases from V and 4 bases from J; bases unmatched to any gene: 4. The germline V gene encodes CDR1 MRHNA and CDR2 SNTAGT. Blood was collected once per donor into heparin, averaging approximately 110 mL. The V call is TRBV6-4, the J call TRBJ1-1; 8 bases map to TRBD1. The sample taken for sequencing was naive CD4+ T cells from blood. The TCR sequence derives from a woman in her forties with type 1 diabetes. The CDR3 nucleotides are TGTGCCAGCAGCCAAACAGGGGGCACTGAAGCTTTCTTT. Translated, it gives CASSQTGGTEAFF.